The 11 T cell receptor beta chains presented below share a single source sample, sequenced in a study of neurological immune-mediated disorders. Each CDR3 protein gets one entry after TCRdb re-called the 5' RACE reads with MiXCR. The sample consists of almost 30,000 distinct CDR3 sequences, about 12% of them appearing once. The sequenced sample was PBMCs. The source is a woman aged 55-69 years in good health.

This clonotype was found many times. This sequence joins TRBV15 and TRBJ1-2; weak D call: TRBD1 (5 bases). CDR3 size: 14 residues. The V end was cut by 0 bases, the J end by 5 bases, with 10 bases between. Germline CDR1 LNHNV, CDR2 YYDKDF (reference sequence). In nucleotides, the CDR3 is TGTGCCACCAGCAGAGAAGTGACAGATTATGGCTACACCTTC. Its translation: CATSREVTDYGYTF.

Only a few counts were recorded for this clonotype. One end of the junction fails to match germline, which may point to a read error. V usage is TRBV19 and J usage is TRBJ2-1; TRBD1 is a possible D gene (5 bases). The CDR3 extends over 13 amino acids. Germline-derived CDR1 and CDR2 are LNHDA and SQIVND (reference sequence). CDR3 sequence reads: CASSIEGRQQHFF. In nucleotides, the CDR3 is TGTGCCAGTAGTATAGAGGGGCGACAGCAGCATTTCTTC.

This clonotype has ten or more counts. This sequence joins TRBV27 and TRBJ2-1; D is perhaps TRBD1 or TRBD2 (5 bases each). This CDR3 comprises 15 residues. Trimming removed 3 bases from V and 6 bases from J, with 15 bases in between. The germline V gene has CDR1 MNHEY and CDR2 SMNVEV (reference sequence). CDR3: CASSLSWGNPNEQFF. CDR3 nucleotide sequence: TGTGCCAGCAGTTTGTCCTGGGGGAACCCCAATGAGCAGTTCTTC.

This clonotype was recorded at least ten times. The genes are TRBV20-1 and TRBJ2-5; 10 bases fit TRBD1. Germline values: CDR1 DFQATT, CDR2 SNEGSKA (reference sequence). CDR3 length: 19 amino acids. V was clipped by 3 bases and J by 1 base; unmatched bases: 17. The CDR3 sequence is CSARGRGRQGARLQETQYF. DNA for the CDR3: TGCAGTGCTAGGGGGAGGGGTCGACAGGGGGCTAGACTCCAAGAGACCCAGTACTTC.

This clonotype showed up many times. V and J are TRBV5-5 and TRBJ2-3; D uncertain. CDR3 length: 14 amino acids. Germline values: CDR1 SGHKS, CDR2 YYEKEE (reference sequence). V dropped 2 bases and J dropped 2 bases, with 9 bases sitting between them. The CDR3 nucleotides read TGTGCCAGCAGCTTACAACAGTCCACAGATACGCAGTATTTT. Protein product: CASSLQQSTDTQYF.

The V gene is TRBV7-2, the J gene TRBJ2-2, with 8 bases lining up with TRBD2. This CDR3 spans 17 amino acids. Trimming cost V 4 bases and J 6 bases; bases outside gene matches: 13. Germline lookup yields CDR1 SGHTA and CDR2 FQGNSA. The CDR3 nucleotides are TGTACCAGCAGCTCGGGACTAGTGGGGGCGTACGCCGGGGAGCTGTTTTTT. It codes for CTSSSGLVGAYAGELFF.

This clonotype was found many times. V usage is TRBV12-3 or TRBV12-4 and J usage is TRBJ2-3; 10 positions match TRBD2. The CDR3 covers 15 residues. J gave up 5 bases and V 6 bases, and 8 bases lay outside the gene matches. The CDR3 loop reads CASSRTSGSVDTQYF. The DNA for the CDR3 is TGTGCCAGCAGCCGGACTAGCGGATCGGTAGATACGCAGTATTTT.

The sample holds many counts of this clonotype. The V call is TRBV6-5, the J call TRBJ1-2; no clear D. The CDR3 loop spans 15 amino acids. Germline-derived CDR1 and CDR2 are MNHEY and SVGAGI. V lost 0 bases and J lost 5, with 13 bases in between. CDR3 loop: CASSYSLPGRYGYTF. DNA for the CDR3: TGTGCCAGCAGTTACTCGTTGCCAGGTCGATATGGCTACACCTTC.

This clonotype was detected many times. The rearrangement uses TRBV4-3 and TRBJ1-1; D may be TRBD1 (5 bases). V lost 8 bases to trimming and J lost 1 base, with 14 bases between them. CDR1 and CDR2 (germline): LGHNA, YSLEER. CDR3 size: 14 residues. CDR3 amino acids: CASGLGGSNTEAFF. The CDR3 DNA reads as TGCGCCAGCGGCCTGGGGGGTTCGAACACTGAAGCTTTCTTT.

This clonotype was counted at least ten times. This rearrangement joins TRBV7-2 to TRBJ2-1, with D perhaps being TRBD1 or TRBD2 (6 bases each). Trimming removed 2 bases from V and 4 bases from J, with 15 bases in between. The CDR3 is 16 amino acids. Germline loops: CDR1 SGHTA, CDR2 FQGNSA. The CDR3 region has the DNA TGTGCCAGCAGCTTACGGGTCCGGGGGCCTTACAATGAGCAGTTCTTC. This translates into CASSLRVRGPYNEQFF.

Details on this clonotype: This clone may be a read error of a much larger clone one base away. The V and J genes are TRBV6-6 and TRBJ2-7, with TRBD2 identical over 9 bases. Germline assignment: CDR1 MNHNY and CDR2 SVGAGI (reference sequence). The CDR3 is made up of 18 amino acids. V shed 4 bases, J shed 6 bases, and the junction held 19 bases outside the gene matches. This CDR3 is CASSSPGIAGAGMGEQYF. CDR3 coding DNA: TGTGCCAGCAGTTCCCCGGGAATAGCGGGGGCAGGAATGGGCGAGCAGTACTTC.